A selection of T cell receptor beta chains follows, all from one sample in a study of post-analysis software for immune sequencing data. TCRdb ran MiXCR on the PCR reads and lists one entry per CDR3 protein. The sample consists of roughly 800,000 distinct CDR3 sequences, around 46% of them appearing once. The sequenced sample was blood. Receptors originate from a girl aged 10 to 17 with multiple sclerosis. CDR3s include the opening cysteine and the closing phenylalanine or tryptophan. The order of the fields is CDR3 length, clone size, V gene, J gene, D gene, CDR3 protein, CDR3 DNA. A D gene is named only where the DNA matches it firmly. Clone size is not always given. Where it is, it says once, few, many or a class for expanded clones.

cdr3_length: 15; clone_size: NA; v_call: TRBV27; j_call: TRBJ2-5; d_call: NA; cdr3_aa: CASSFGTGRQETQYF; cdr3_nt: TGTGCCAGCAGTTTCGGAACAGGGAGGCAAGAGACCCAGTACTTC
cdr3_length: 16; clone_size: NA; v_call: TRBV9; j_call: TRBJ2-1; d_call: NA; cdr3_aa: CASSVESSQTYNEQFF; cdr3_nt: TGTGCCAGCAGCGTAGAAAGCTCTCAAACGTACAATGAGCAGTTCTTC
cdr3_length: 20; clone_size: once; v_call: TRBV4-1; j_call: TRBJ2-7; d_call: TRBD1; cdr3_aa: CASSQTHPDRGIPLTYEQYF; cdr3_nt: TGCGCCAGCAGCCAGACGCATCCGGACAGGGGAATACCCCTAACCTACGAGCAGTACTTC
cdr3_length: 13; clone_size: NA; v_call: TRBV7-2; j_call: TRBJ2-3; d_call: NA; cdr3_aa: CASSLDPPDTQYF; cdr3_nt: TGTGCCAGCAGCTTAGATCCACCAGATACGCAGTATTTT
cdr3_length: 13; clone_size: NA; v_call: TRBV29-1; j_call: TRBJ2-4; d_call: NA; cdr3_aa: CSVEVTGVNIQYF; cdr3_nt: TGCAGCGTTGAAGTAACCGGGGTGAACATTCAGTACTTC
cdr3_length: 15; clone_size: NA; v_call: TRBV5-1; j_call: TRBJ2-7; d_call: NA; cdr3_aa: CASSLRDPSTDEQYF; cdr3_nt: TGCGCCAGCAGCCTCCGGGACCCCAGCACAGACGAGCAGTACTTC
cdr3_length: 16; clone_size: few; v_call: TRBV3-1; j_call: TRBJ2-7; d_call: TRBD2; cdr3_aa: CASSQDSGLSSYEQYF; cdr3_nt: TGTGCCAGCAGCCAAGATAGCGGGTTAAGCTCCTACGAGCAGTACTTC
cdr3_length: 13; clone_size: NA; v_call: TRBV20-1; j_call: TRBJ2-7; d_call: NA; cdr3_aa: CSALGPETYEQYF; cdr3_nt: TGCAGTGCTCTCGGCCCTGAAACCTACGAGCAGTACTTC
cdr3_length: 15; clone_size: NA; v_call: TRBV29-1; j_call: TRBJ2-7; d_call: TRBD2; cdr3_aa: CSVIAGTSGNHEQYF; cdr3_nt: TGCAGCGTCATCGCCGGGACTAGCGGGAACCACGAGCAGTACTTC
cdr3_length: 11; clone_size: few; v_call: TRBV6-2/TRBV6-3; j_call: TRBJ2-1; d_call: TRBD1; cdr3_aa: CASRAGQGKFF; cdr3_nt: TGTGCCAGCAGGGCGGGACAGGGGAAGTTCTTC
cdr3_length: 11; clone_size: NA; v_call: TRBV20-1; j_call: TRBJ1-2; d_call: NA; cdr3_aa: CSARAGNGYTF; cdr3_nt: TGCAGTGCTAGGGCAGGGAATGGCTACACCTTC
cdr3_length: 16; clone_size: NA; v_call: TRBV4-3; j_call: TRBJ2-1; d_call: NA; cdr3_aa: CASSQASAGSYSEQFF; cdr3_nt: TGCGCCAGCAGCCAAGCTAGCGCTGGCTCCTACAGTGAGCAGTTCTTC
cdr3_length: 14; clone_size: NA; v_call: TRBV20-1; j_call: TRBJ2-7; d_call: NA; cdr3_aa: CSAWGGGSGYEQYF; cdr3_nt: TGCAGTGCTTGGGGGGGCGGGAGTGGATACGAGCAGTACTTC
cdr3_length: 13; clone_size: NA; v_call: TRBV25-1; j_call: TRBJ2-7; d_call: NA; cdr3_aa: CASSESDSYEQYF; cdr3_nt: TGTGCCAGCAGTGAATCCGATTCCTACGAGCAGTACTTC
cdr3_length: 14; clone_size: NA; v_call: TRBV27; j_call: TRBJ2-3; d_call: TRBD2; cdr3_aa: CASSLGTSGSKQYF; cdr3_nt: TGTGCCAGCAGTTTAGGGACTAGCGGGAGTAAGCAGTATTTT
cdr3_length: 15; clone_size: NA; v_call: TRBV7-9; j_call: TRBJ1-2; d_call: NA; cdr3_aa: CASSLAAGRPYGYTF; cdr3_nt: TGTGCCAGCAGCTTAGCAGCAGGCCGCCCCTATGGCTACACCTTC
cdr3_length: 13; clone_size: NA; v_call: TRBV29-1; j_call: TRBJ2-5; d_call: NA; cdr3_aa: CSVESAIEETQYF; cdr3_nt: TGCAGCGTTGAGTCAGCGATTGAAGAGACCCAGTACTTC
cdr3_length: 15; clone_size: NA; v_call: TRBV20-1; j_call: TRBJ2-1; d_call: TRBD2; cdr3_aa: CSASAGTSGDNEQFF; cdr3_nt: TGCAGTGCTTCTGCCGGGACTAGCGGGGACAATGAGCAGTTCTTC
cdr3_length: 14; clone_size: few; v_call: TRBV20-1; j_call: TRBJ1-2; d_call: NA; cdr3_aa: CSARDYTGGEGYTF; cdr3_nt: TGCAGTGCTAGAGACTATACGGGGGGCGAAGGCTACACCTTC
cdr3_length: 14; clone_size: NA; v_call: TRBV29-1; j_call: TRBJ2-5; d_call: NA; cdr3_aa: CSARRYGVSETQYF; cdr3_nt: TGCAGCGCCAGGAGGTATGGGGTCTCCGAGACCCAGTACTTC
cdr3_length: 13; clone_size: NA; v_call: TRBV2; j_call: TRBJ2-7; d_call: TRBD1; cdr3_aa: CASSRDSDYEQYF; cdr3_nt: TGTGCCAGCAGTCGGGACAGTGACTACGAGCAGTACTTC
cdr3_length: 14; clone_size: few; v_call: TRBV20-1; j_call: TRBJ2-3; d_call: NA; cdr3_aa: CSARDGNSVDTQYF; cdr3_nt: TGCAGTGCTAGAGATGGGAATAGCGTTGATACGCAGTATTTT
cdr3_length: 13; clone_size: few; v_call: TRBV12-3/TRBV12-4; j_call: TRBJ2-5; d_call: NA; cdr3_aa: CASSWGYGETQYF; cdr3_nt: TGTGCCAGCAGTTGGGGGTACGGGGAGACCCAGTACTTC
cdr3_length: 17; clone_size: NA; v_call: TRBV25-1; j_call: TRBJ2-2; d_call: TRBD2; cdr3_aa: CASSEYSGGERTGELFF; cdr3_nt: TGTGCCAGCAGTGAATATTCGGGGGGAGAACGCACCGGGGAGCTGTTTTTT
cdr3_length: 11; clone_size: NA; v_call: TRBV29-1; j_call: TRBJ2-7; d_call: NA; cdr3_aa: CSVGPEGEQYF; cdr3_nt: TGCAGCGTCGGTCCCGAGGGCGAGCAGTACTTC
cdr3_length: 13; clone_size: NA; v_call: TRBV20-1; j_call: TRBJ2-7; d_call: TRBD2; cdr3_aa: CSARLAASYEQYF; cdr3_nt: TGCAGTGCTAGACTAGCGGCCTCCTACGAGCAGTACTTC
cdr3_length: 18; clone_size: few; v_call: TRBV6-2/TRBV6-3; j_call: TRBJ2-7; d_call: TRBD2; cdr3_aa: CASSYRSRLAGGGQEQYF; cdr3_nt: TGTGCCAGCAGTTACCGGTCTCGCCTAGCGGGAGGAGGACAGGAGCAGTACTTC
cdr3_length: 16; clone_size: once; v_call: TRBV15; j_call: TRBJ2-1; d_call: TRBD1; cdr3_aa: CATSRGGTGIINEQFF; cdr3_nt: TGTGCCACCAGCAGAGGAGGGACAGGGATTATCAATGAGCAGTTCTTC
cdr3_length: 15; clone_size: NA; v_call: TRBV7-3; j_call: TRBJ2-5; d_call: NA; cdr3_aa: CASSLRALPGETQYF; cdr3_nt: TGTGCCAGCAGCTTAAGGGCCCTCCCAGGGGAGACCCAGTACTTC
cdr3_length: 14; clone_size: NA; v_call: TRBV6-6; j_call: TRBJ2-1; d_call: TRBD1; cdr3_aa: CASSPGTVGNEQFF; cdr3_nt: TGTGCCAGCAGTCCCGGGACAGTGGGCAATGAGCAGTTCTTC
cdr3_length: 14; clone_size: NA; v_call: TRBV5-5; j_call: TRBJ2-7; d_call: NA; cdr3_aa: CASRLGPRSYEQYF; cdr3_nt: TGTGCCAGCAGGCTGGGACCGCGCTCCTACGAGCAGTACTTC
cdr3_length: 16; clone_size: many; v_call: TRBV12-3/TRBV12-4; j_call: TRBJ2-7; d_call: TRBD2; cdr3_aa: CASSGDYGALSYEQYF; cdr3_nt: TGTGCCAGCAGCGGGGACTACGGGGCCCTCTCCTACGAGCAGTACTTC
cdr3_length: 15; clone_size: few; v_call: TRBV12-3/TRBV12-4; j_call: TRBJ2-7; d_call: NA; cdr3_aa: CASKAGTLSSYEQYF; cdr3_nt: TGTGCCAGCAAAGCCGGGACTTTGAGCTCCTACGAGCAGTACTTC
cdr3_length: 11; clone_size: few; v_call: TRBV29-1; j_call: TRBJ2-1; d_call: TRBD2; cdr3_aa: CSTWTSGKQFF; cdr3_nt: TGCAGCACCTGGACTAGCGGCAAACAGTTCTTC
cdr3_length: 14; clone_size: few; v_call: TRBV19; j_call: TRBJ1-2; d_call: NA; cdr3_aa: CASSIDRGPNGYTF; cdr3_nt: TGTGCCAGTAGTATAGATCGAGGTCCCAATGGCTACACCTTC
cdr3_length: 14; clone_size: NA; v_call: TRBV12-3/TRBV12-4; j_call: TRBJ2-1; d_call: TRBD1; cdr3_aa: CASSPGTGIGEQFF; cdr3_nt: TGTGCCAGCAGTCCTGGGACAGGGATAGGTGAGCAGTTCTTC
cdr3_length: 20; clone_size: NA; v_call: TRBV15; j_call: TRBJ2-7; d_call: NA; cdr3_aa: CATIREPPGFQGLLTYEQYF; cdr3_nt: TGTGCCACCATCAGAGAACCCCCAGGGTTTCAAGGACTATTAACCTACGAGCAGTACTTC
cdr3_length: 15; clone_size: few; v_call: TRBV6-5; j_call: TRBJ2-3; d_call: TRBD2; cdr3_aa: CASSYWGGDTDTQYF; cdr3_nt: TGTGCCAGCAGTTACTGGGGAGGGGACACAGATACGCAGTATTTT
cdr3_length: 14; clone_size: few; v_call: TRBV7-2; j_call: TRBJ2-1; d_call: TRBD2; cdr3_aa: CASTLAGNYNEQFF; cdr3_nt: TGTGCCAGCACCCTAGCGGGAAATTACAATGAGCAGTTCTTC
cdr3_length: 14; clone_size: NA; v_call: TRBV28; j_call: TRBJ2-1; d_call: NA; cdr3_aa: CASTSGWQGDEQFF; cdr3_nt: TGTGCCAGCACATCCGGCTGGCAGGGCGATGAGCAGTTCTTC
cdr3_length: 15; clone_size: NA; v_call: TRBV2; j_call: TRBJ2-7; d_call: NA; cdr3_aa: CASSETAAQGGEQYF; cdr3_nt: TGTGCCAGCAGTGAGACGGCAGCCCAGGGGGGCGAGCAGTACTTC
cdr3_length: 11; clone_size: once; v_call: TRBV30; j_call: TRBJ2-7; d_call: NA; cdr3_aa: CAWSKPYEQYF; cdr3_nt: TGTGCCTGGAGTAAGCCTTACGAGCAGTACTTC
cdr3_length: 15; clone_size: few; v_call: TRBV6-5; j_call: TRBJ1-2; d_call: NA; cdr3_aa: CASKEGGGRDYGYTF; cdr3_nt: TGTGCCAGCAAGGAGGGCGGGGGCAGGGACTATGGCTACACCTTC
cdr3_length: 12; clone_size: NA; v_call: TRBV20-1; j_call: TRBJ2-5; d_call: TRBD1; cdr3_aa: CSAWQGEETQYF; cdr3_nt: TGCAGTGCTTGGCAGGGGGAAGAGACCCAGTACTTC
cdr3_length: 15; clone_size: few; v_call: TRBV7-2; j_call: TRBJ2-7; d_call: TRBD1; cdr3_aa: CASSLGSGGYYEQYF; cdr3_nt: TGTGCCAGCAGCTTAGGTTCAGGGGGCTACTACGAGCAGTACTTC
cdr3_length: 14; clone_size: NA; v_call: TRBV20-1; j_call: TRBJ1-4; d_call: TRBD1; cdr3_aa: CSATGGARDEKLFF; cdr3_nt: TGCAGTGCGACAGGGGGCGCGCGGGATGAAAAACTGTTTTTT
cdr3_length: 14; clone_size: NA; v_call: TRBV29-1; j_call: TRBJ2-1; d_call: NA; cdr3_aa: CSVDPDSSYNEQFF; cdr3_nt: TGCAGCGTTGACCCGGACAGCTCCTACAATGAGCAGTTCTTC
cdr3_length: 17; clone_size: few; v_call: TRBV6-1; j_call: TRBJ1-6; d_call: TRBD1; cdr3_aa: CASSKGGARQGRSPLHF; cdr3_nt: TGTGCCAGCAGCAAGGGAGGGGCCCGACAGGGACGATCACCCCTCCACTTT
cdr3_length: 12; clone_size: once; v_call: TRBV7-2; j_call: TRBJ2-7; d_call: NA; cdr3_aa: CASSRPGYEQYF; cdr3_nt: TGTGCCAGCAGCCGGCCCGGCTACGAGCAGTACTTC